This TCR beta chain was obtained from a study of T cell responses to AZD1222 COVID-19 vaccine. The protocol was immunoSEQ multiplex PCR, while the TCRdb copy is restricted to in-frame clones and leaves out a portion. The table lists approximately 50,000 clones, more than 80% of them singletons, with roughly a fifth in the top ten. The CDR3 sequence is 14 residues long. Germline V lookup: CDR1 SGHRS, CDR2 YFSETQ. V was shortened by 4 bases and J by 0 bases, with 10 bases between the two germline ends. The clonotype was recovered from an adult in good health. The V call is TRBV5-1, the J call TRBJ1-2; no reliable D call. The sequenced sample was peripheral blood, obtained on day 0 of MenACWY control vaccination. CDR3 DNA sequence: TGCGCCAGCAGCCTGTCGGGTACTAACTATGGCTACACCTTC. It encodes CASSLSGTNYGYTF.